These T cell receptor beta chains were read from a single sample in a study of radiotherapy plus CTLA-4 blockade in lung cancer. Here immunoSEQ multiplex PCR was the method, and the copy in TCRdb shows in-frame clones only, minus some. The sample includes 45,000 to 55,000 clones, 65% to 80% seen only once; the top ten take 3.2%. The sequences come from peripheral blood, collected from a patient treated with radiotherapy plus ipilimumab. These receptors were collected from a human donor with non-small cell lung cancer who had a partial response to radiotherapy plus ipilimumab. CDR3s include the opening cysteine and the closing phenylalanine or tryptophan. Each record gives: CDR3 protein, CDR3 DNA, clone size, D gene, V gene, J gene. A D gene is named only where the DNA matches it firmly. Size tells how often a clone was seen (once, few, many) or the class of an expanded clone, and some rows leave it out.

CDR3 protein: CASSLLGDNEKLFF; CDR3 DNA: TGCGCCAGCAGCTTGTTAGGGGATAATGAAAAACTGTTTTTT; clone size: .; D gene: .; V gene: TRBV5-1; J gene: TRBJ1-4
CDR3 protein: CALRWSRDRSYEQYF; CDR3 DNA: TGTGCCCTCCGATGGTCGCGGGACAGGTCCTACGAGCAGTACTTC; clone size: .; D gene: TRBD1; V gene: TRBV6-5; J gene: TRBJ2-7
CDR3 protein: CASSPGQTYEQYF; CDR3 DNA: TGTGCCAGCAGTCCCGGACAGACCTACGAGCAGTACTTC; clone size: once; D gene: .; V gene: TRBV6-5; J gene: TRBJ2-7
CDR3 protein: CASSLGLAGTDTQYF; CDR3 DNA: TGTGCCAGCAGCTTGGGACTAGCGGGCACGGATACGCAGTATTTT; clone size: .; D gene: TRBD2; V gene: TRBV5-4; J gene: TRBJ2-3
CDR3 protein: CASSHEHNSNQPQHF; CDR3 DNA: TGCGCCAGCAGCCATGAACATAATAGCAATCAGCCCCAGCATTTT; clone size: .; D gene: .; V gene: TRBV4-1; J gene: TRBJ1-5
CDR3 protein: CSVERVLTDTQYF; CDR3 DNA: TGCAGCGTTGAGCGGGTCCTCACAGATACGCAGTATTTT; clone size: .; D gene: .; V gene: TRBV29-1; J gene: TRBJ2-3
CDR3 protein: CASSLGDREREKLFF; CDR3 DNA: TGTGCCAGCAGCTTGGGGGACAGGGAACGGGAAAAACTGTTTTTT; clone size: .; D gene: TRBD1; V gene: TRBV11-2; J gene: TRBJ1-4
CDR3 protein: CASSSTGQGAVNEQFF; CDR3 DNA: TGTGCCAGCAGCTCGACGGGACAGGGGGCGGTGAATGAGCAGTTCTTC; clone size: .; D gene: TRBD1; V gene: TRBV7-9; J gene: TRBJ2-1
CDR3 protein: CASSAQQGPVYGYTF; CDR3 DNA: TGTGCCAGCAGCGCTCAACAGGGCCCCGTCTATGGCTACACCTTC; clone size: .; D gene: .; V gene: TRBV6-1; J gene: TRBJ1-2
CDR3 protein: CASSSTGGPETQYF; CDR3 DNA: TGTGCCAGCAGCTCAACGGGAGGGCCGGAGACCCAGTACTTC; clone size: .; D gene: TRBD2; V gene: TRBV7-3; J gene: TRBJ2-5
CDR3 protein: CATKMTPGRNEKLFF; CDR3 DNA: TGTGCCACCAAAATGACCCCAGGGCGTAATGAAAAACTGTTTTTT; clone size: .; D gene: .; V gene: TRBV15; J gene: TRBJ1-4
CDR3 protein: CASSTKLAGGTEQYF; CDR3 DNA: TGTGCCAGCAGCACTAAACTAGCGGGGGGCACCGAGCAGTACTTC; clone size: .; D gene: TRBD2; V gene: TRBV5-4; J gene: TRBJ2-7
CDR3 protein: CASSLGSSRGNSPLHF; CDR3 DNA: TGTGCCAGCAGCTTGGGATCATCGAGAGGGAATTCACCCCTCCACTTT; clone size: .; D gene: .; V gene: TRBV5-6; J gene: TRBJ1-6
CDR3 protein: CASSHKTGVFLSYNEQFF; CDR3 DNA: TGTGCCAGCAGCCACAAGACAGGGGTCTTCCTCTCCTACAATGAGCAGTTCTTC; clone size: .; D gene: TRBD1; V gene: TRBV14; J gene: TRBJ2-1
CDR3 protein: CASSSGQGVGETQYF; CDR3 DNA: TGTGCCAGCAGTTCGGGACAGGGGGTCGGGGAGACCCAGTACTTC; clone size: .; D gene: TRBD1; V gene: TRBV6-5; J gene: TRBJ2-5
CDR3 protein: CASSEAGGIYGYTF; CDR3 DNA: TGTGCCAGCAGTGAGGCAGGGGGCATCTATGGCTACACCTTC; clone size: .; D gene: TRBD1; V gene: TRBV6-1; J gene: TRBJ1-2
CDR3 protein: CASSQGAGTGEAFF; CDR3 DNA: TGCGCCAGCAGCCAAGGGGCAGGGACAGGGGAAGCTTTCTTT; clone size: .; D gene: TRBD1; V gene: TRBV4-3; J gene: TRBJ1-1